The T cell receptor beta chain under discussion was sequenced for a study of early T cells in non-severe SARS-CoV-2 infection. Study information: Unpaired chains resulted from sequencing bulk RNA of unsorted whole blood. Whole-study findings and limits: VDJdb matches were skewed toward anti-spike CD8 T cell responses.

cDNA molecules, individually, were tagged with unique molecular identifiers. TCRdb reprocessed the 5' RACE reads with MiXCR, giving one entry per CDR3 protein. This table has 40,000 or so distinct CDR3 sequences, about 8% appearing once. In its sample, this clonotype was seen many times. Its antigen is as yet unknown. This TCR was recovered from an adult who was a healthcare worker with PCR-confirmed SARS-CoV-2 infection or an uninfected control (not recorded which). Sequencing used whole blood, obtained at baseline.

The CDR3 region has the DNA TGTGCCAGCAGCTTAAGGGCTGCCTACGAGCAGTACTTC. This translates into CASSLRAAYEQYF. The chain is built from TRBV11-2 and TRBJ2-7; no clear D. Germline V gene data show CDR1 as SGHAT and CDR2 as FQNNGV. The CDR3 runs to 13 residues. V was trimmed by 2 bases and J by 2 bases, leaving 7 bases between them.